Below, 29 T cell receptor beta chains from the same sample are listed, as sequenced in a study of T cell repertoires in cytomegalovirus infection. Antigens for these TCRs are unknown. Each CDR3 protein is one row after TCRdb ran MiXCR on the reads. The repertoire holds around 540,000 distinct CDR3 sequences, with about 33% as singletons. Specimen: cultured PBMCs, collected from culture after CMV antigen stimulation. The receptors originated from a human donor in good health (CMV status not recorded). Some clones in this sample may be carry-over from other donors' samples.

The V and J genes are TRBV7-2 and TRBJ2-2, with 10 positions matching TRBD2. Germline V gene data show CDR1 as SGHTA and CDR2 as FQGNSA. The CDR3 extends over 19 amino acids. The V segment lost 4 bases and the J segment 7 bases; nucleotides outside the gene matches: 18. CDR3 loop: CASSSSDALAGGLNGELFF. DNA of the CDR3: TGTGCCAGCAGCTCCTCCGACGCCTTAGCGGGAGGTTTGAACGGGGAGCTGTTTTTT.

The CDR3 DNA follows: TGTGCCAGCAGCGCGGGACTAGTGAACACCGGGGAGCTGTTTTTT. Translation: CASSAGLVNTGELFF. The chain has TRBV5-8 and TRBJ2-2, with 8 bases aligning to TRBD2. The CDR3 spans 15 residues. Germline V CDR1 and CDR2: SGHTS, YDEGEE. Germline trimming cut 4 bases from V and 1 base from J; bases unmatched to any gene: 3.

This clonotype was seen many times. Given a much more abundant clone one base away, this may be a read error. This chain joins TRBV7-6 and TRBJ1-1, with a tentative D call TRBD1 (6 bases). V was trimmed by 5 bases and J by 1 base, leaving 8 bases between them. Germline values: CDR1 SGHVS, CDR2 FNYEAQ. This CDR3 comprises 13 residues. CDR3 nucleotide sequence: TGTGCCAGCAGCGTGGGACAGAACACTGAAGCTTTCTTT. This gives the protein CASSVGQNTEAFF.

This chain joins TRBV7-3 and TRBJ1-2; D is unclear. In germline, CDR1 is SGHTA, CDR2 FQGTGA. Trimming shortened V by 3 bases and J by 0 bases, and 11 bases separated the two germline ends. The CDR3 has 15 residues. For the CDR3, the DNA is TGTGCCAGCAGCTTGATCCCAGGAACTAACTATGGCTACACCTTC. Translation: CASSLIPGTNYGYTF.

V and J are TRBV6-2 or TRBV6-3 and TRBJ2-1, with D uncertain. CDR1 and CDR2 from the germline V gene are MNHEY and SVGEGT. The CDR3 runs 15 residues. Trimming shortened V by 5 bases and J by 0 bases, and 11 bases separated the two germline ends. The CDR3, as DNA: TGTGCCAGCAGTCAGTTGGACGGCTCCTACAATGAGCAGTTCTTC. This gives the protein CASSQLDGSYNEQFF.

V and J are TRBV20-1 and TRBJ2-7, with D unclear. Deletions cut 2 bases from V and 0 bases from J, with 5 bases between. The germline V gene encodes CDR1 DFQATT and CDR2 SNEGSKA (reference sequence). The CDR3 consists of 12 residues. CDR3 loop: CSARLGSYEQYF. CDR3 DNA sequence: TGCAGTGCTAGACTGGGCTCCTACGAGCAGTACTTC.

CDR3 DNA: TGTGCCAGCAGCGTTAGCGGAATAAGCACAGATACGCAGTATTTT. Amino acid sequence: CASSVSGISTDTQYF. The chain is built from TRBV9 and TRBJ2-3; maybe TRBD2 (6 bases). V lost 2 bases to trimming and J lost 0 bases, with 10 bases between them. CDR3 length equals 15 residues. Germline CDR1 is SGDLS and CDR2 is YYNGEE.

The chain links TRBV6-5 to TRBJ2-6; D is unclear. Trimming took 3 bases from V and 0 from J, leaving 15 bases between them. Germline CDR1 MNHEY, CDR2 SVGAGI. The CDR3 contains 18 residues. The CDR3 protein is CASSYSGNPLSGANVLTF. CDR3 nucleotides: TGTGCCAGCAGTTATAGTGGGAATCCGCTCTCTGGGGCCAACGTCCTGACTTTC.

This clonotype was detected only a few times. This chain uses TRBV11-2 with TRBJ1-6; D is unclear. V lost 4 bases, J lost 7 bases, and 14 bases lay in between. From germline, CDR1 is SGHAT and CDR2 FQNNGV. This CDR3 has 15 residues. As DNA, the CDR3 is TGTGCCAGCAGCTCCTCCGACGGAGGAAATTCACCCCTCCACTTT. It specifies CASSSSDGGNSPLHF.

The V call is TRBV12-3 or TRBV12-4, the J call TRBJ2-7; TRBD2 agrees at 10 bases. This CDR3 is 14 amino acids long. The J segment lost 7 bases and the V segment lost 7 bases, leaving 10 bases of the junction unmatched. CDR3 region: CASTWTSGAGEQYF. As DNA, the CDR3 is TGTGCCAGCACCTGGACTAGCGGAGCGGGGGAGCAGTACTTC.

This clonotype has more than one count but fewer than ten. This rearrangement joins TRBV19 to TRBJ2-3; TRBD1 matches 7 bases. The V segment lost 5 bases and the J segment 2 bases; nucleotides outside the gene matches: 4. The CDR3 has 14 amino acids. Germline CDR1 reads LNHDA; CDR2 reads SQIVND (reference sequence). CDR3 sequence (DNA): TGTGCCAGTAGTCCGGGACAGTTCACAGATACGCAGTATTTT. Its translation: CASSPGQFTDTQYF. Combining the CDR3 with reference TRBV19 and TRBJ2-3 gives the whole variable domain DGGITQSPKYLFRKEGQNVTLSCEQNLNHDAMYWYRQDPGQGLRLIYYSQIVNDFQKGDIAEGYSVSREKKESFPLTVTSAQKNPTAFYLCASSPGQFTDTQYFGPGTRLTVL.

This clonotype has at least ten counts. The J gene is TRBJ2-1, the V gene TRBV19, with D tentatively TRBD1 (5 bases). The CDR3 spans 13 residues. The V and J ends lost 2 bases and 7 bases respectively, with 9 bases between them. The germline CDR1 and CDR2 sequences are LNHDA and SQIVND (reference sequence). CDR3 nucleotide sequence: TGTGCCAGTAGTATACAGGGCTCGAATGAGCAGTTCTTC. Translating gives CASSIQGSNEQFF.

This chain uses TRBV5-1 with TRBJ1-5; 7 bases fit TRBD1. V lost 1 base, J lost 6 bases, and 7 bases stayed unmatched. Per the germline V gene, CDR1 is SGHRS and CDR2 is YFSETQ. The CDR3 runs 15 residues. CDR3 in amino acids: CASSLSAGGGQPQHF. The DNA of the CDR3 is TGCGCCAGCAGCTTGTCTGCAGGGGGAGGTCAGCCCCAGCATTTT.

CDR3 in DNA: TGTGCCAGCAGTTGGGCAGCAACTAATGAAAAACTGTTTTTT. It yields the protein CASSWAATNEKLFF. The chain links TRBV12-3 or TRBV12-4 to TRBJ1-4, with no clear D. V was trimmed by 4 bases and J by 0 bases, leaving 6 bases between them. The CDR3 has 14 residues.

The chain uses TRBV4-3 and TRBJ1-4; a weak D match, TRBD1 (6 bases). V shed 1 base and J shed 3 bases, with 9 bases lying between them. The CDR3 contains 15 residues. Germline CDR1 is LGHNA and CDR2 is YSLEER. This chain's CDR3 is CASSQAQGPNEKLFF. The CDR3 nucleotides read TGCGCCAGCAGCCAAGCACAGGGACCTAATGAAAAACTGTTTTTT.

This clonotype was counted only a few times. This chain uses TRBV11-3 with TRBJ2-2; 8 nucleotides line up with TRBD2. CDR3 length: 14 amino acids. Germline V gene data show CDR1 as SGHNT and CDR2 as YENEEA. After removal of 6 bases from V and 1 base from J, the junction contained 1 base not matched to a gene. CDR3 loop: CASRLAENTGELFF. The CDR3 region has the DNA TGTGCCAGCAGACTAGCGGAGAACACCGGGGAGCTGTTTTTT.

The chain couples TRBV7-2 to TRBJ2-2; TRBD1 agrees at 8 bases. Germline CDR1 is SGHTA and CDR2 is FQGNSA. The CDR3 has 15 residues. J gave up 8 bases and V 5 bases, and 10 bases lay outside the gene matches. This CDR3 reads CASSLRTGLTGELFF. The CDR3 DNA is TGTGCCAGCAGCCTCCGGACAGGGTTGACTGGGGAGCTGTTTTTT.

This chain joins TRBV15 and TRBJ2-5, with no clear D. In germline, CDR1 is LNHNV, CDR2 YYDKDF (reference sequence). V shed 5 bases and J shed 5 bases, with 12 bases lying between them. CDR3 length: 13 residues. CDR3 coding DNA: TGTGCCACCAGCTCTCGACTTGTGGAGACCCAGTACTTC. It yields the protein CATSSRLVETQYF. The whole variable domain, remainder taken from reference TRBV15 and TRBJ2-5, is DAMVIQNPRYQVTQFGKPVTLSCSQTLNHNVMYWYQQKSSQAPKLLFHYYDKDFNNEADTPDNFQSRRPNTSFCFLDIRSPGLGDTAMYLCATSSRLVETQYFGPGTRLLVL.

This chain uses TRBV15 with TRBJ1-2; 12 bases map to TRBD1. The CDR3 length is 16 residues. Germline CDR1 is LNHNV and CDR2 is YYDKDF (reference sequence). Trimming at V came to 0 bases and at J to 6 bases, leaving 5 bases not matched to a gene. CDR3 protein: CATSRERGQGADGYTF. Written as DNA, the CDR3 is TGTGCCACCAGCAGAGAAAGGGGACAGGGGGCTGATGGCTACACCTTC. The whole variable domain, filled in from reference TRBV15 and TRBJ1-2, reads DAMVIQNPRYQVTQFGKPVTLSCSQTLNHNVMYWYQQKSSQAPKLLFHYYDKDFNNEADTPDNFQSRRPNTSFCFLDIRSPGLGDTAMYLCATSRERGQGADGYTFGSGTRLTVV.

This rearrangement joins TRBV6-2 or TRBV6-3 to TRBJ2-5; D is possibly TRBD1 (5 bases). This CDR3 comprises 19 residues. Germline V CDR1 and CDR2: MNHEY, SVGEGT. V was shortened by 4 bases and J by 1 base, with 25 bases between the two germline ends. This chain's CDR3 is CASSSQGHTGPRTQETQYF. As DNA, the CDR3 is TGTGCCAGCAGTTCCCAGGGCCATACCGGGCCGCGGACCCAAGAGACCCAGTACTTC.

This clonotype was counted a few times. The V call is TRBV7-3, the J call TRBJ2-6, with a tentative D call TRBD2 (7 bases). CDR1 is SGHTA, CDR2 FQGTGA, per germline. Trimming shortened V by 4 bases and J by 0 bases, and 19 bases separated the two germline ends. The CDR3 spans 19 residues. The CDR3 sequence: CASSWGRGAPNSGANVLTF. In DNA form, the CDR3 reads TGTGCCAGCAGCTGGGGTCGGGGGGCGCCAAACTCTGGGGCCAACGTCCTGACTTTC.

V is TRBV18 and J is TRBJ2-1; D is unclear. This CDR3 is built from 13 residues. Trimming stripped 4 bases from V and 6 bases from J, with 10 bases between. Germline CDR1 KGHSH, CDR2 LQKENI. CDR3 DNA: TGTGCCAGCTCACTAAACTCCCCCAATGAGCAGTTCTTC. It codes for CASSLNSPNEQFF.

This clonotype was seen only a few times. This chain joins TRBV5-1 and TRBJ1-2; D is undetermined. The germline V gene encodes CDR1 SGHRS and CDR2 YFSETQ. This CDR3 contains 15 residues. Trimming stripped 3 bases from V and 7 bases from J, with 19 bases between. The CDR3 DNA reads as TGCGCCAGCAGCTCGCAATCGTCAGACGGGGTTGGCTACACCTTC. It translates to CASSSQSSDGVGYTF.

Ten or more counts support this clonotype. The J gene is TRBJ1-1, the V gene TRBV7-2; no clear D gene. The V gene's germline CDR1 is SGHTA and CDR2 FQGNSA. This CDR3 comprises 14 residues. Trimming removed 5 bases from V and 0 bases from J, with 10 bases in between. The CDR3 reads CASSLDGVNTEAFF. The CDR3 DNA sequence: TGTGCCAGCAGCCTGGACGGGGTGAACACTGAAGCTTTCTTT.

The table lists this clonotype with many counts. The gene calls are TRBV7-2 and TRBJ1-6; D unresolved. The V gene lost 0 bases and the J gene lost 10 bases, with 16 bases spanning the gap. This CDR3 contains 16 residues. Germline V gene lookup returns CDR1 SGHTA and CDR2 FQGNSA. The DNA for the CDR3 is TGTGCCAGCAGCTTAGCGCTTGGTTTGGGTCTCTCACCCCTCCACTTT. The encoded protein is CASSLALGLGLSPLHF. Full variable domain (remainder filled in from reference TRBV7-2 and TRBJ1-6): GAGVSQSPSNKVTEKGKDVELRCDPISGHTALYWYRQSLGQGLEFLIYFQGNSAPDKSGLPSDRFSAERTGGSVSTLTIQRTQQEDSAVYLCASSLALGLGLSPLHFGNGTRLTVT.

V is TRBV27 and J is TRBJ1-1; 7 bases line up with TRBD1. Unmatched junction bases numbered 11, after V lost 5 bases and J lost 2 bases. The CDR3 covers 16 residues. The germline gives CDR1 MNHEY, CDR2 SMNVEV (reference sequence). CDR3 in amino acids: CASSPRQGSSNTEAFF. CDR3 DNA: TGTGCCAGCAGTCCCCGACAGGGATCCTCCAACACTGAAGCTTTCTTT.

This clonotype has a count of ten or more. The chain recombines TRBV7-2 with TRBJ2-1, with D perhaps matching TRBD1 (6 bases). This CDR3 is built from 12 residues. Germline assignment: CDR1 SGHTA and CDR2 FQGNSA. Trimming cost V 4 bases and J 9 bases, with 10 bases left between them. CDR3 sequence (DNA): TGTGCCAGCAGCTCGTTAGGGGGTGAGCAGTTCTTC. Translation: CASSSLGGEQFF.

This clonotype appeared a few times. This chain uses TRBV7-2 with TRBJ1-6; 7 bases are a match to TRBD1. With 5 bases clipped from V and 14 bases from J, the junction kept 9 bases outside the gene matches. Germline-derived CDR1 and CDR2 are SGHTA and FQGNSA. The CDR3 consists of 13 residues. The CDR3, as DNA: TGTGCCAGCAGCACCGAACAGGGGCTCACCCTCCACTTT. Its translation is CASSTEQGLTLHF.

CDR3 nucleotides: TGTGCCAGCAGGTCTAGAGCCCTAATGACGGGAGGGGACAATGAGCAGTTCTTC. Its translation: CASRSRALMTGGDNEQFF. The chain employs TRBV12-3 or TRBV12-4 and TRBJ2-1; 8 positions agree with TRBD2. There are 18 residues in the CDR3. Trimming took 6 bases from V and 5 from J; bases not matched to a gene: 18.